One T cell receptor beta chain is described in this entry. This sample stems from a study of blood T cell repertoires in COVID-19. The repertoire was sequenced with immunoSEQ multiplex PCR; TCRdb's copy has only in-frame clones and lacks some. The sample carries 88,000 or so clones, around 86% recorded once. Sequenced material: peripheral blood. The receptor comes from a man between 60 and 70 years old with acute or convalescent COVID-19.

CDR3 loop: CASTLGTGEAFF. CDR3 in DNA: TGTGCCAGCACCTTGGGGACAGGTGAAGCTTTCTTT. The chain joins TRBV2 to TRBJ1-1; TRBD1 agrees at 8 bases. This CDR3 is built from 12 residues. V lost 7 bases and J lost 7; bases outside the gene matches: 5. Germline V gene lookup returns CDR1 SNHLY and CDR2 FYNNEI. The whole variable domain, filled in from reference TRBV2 and TRBJ1-1, reads EPEVTQTPSHQVTQMGQEVILRCVPISNHLYFYWYRQILGQKVEFLVSFYNNEISEKSEIFDDQFSVERPDGSNFTLKIRSTKLEDSAMYFCASTLGTGEAFFGQGTRLTVV.